The rows below give T cell receptor beta chains drawn from one sample of a study of T cells after yellow fever vaccination. A single record per CDR3 protein comes from TCRdb applying MiXCR to the 5' RACE reads. Among approximately 550,000 distinct CDR3 sequences listed, 15% to 20% were seen once. Sequencing was performed on PBMCs, taken 15 days after the yellow fever booster vaccination. All receptors derive from a man aged 30 to 45 who received the YFV17D yellow fever vaccine. Both conserved end residues are part of each CDR3. A D gene is named only where the DNA matches it firmly. Only some rows state a clone size, as once, few, many or a class for expanded clones.

TRBJ2-1 | TRBD2 | few | TRBV5-6 | TGTGCCAGCAGCTTTATAGCGGGGGGGCGGATGGCTGAGCAGTTCTTC | CASSFIAGGRMAEQFF
TRBJ2-1 | . | . | TRBV18 | TGTGCCAGCTCACCATTTGAAGGGGATGAGCAGTTCTTC | CASSPFEGDEQFF
TRBJ2-6 | . | few | TRBV11-2 | TGTGCCAGCAGCTGGGGACGCGTCTCGGGCCGTGGGGCCAACGTCCTGACTTTC | CASSWGRVSGRGANVLTF
TRBJ2-3 | . | . | TRBV20-1 | TGCAGTGCCCCGGACTTCACAGATACGCAGTATTTT | CSAPDFTDTQYF
TRBJ1-2 | . | . | TRBV29-1 | TGCAGCGTTGAAAAACAGTCGCTCTATGGCTACACCTTC | CSVEKQSLYGYTF
TRBJ2-7 | TRBD1 | . | TRBV29-1 | TGCAGCGCATCGACAGGGGTAAGCTACGAGCCGTACTTC | CSASTGVSYEPYF
TRBJ2-5 | . | . | TRBV5-1 | TGCGCCAGCAGCATGGGACCAATGTACCAAGAGACCCAGTACTTC | CASSMGPMYQETQYF
TRBJ2-2 | . | . | TRBV20-1 | TGCAGTGCTCCCCACGGGGCTACCGTGGAGCTGTTTTTT | CSAPHGATVELFF
TRBJ2-3 | TRBD1 | . | TRBV6-5 | TGTGCCAGCAGTTACACCCCGGGACAGGGTACAGATACGCAGTATTTT | CASSYTPGQGTDTQYF
TRBJ2-1 | TRBD1 | many | TRBV5-1 | TGCGCCAGCAGCCCGGCCCTGGACAGGGCTAATGAGCAGTTCTTC | CASSPALDRANEQFF
TRBJ2-3 | . | . | TRBV1 | TGCACCAGCAGCCGGTGGACTAGCGGGAGGGGGGTCACAGATACGCAGTATTTT | CTSSRWTSGRGVTDTQYF
TRBJ2-1 | TRBD1 | few | TRBV6-1 | TGTGCCAGCAGCCCTCGACCCGGACAGGCGAATGAGCAGTTCTTC | CASSPRPGQANEQFF
TRBJ1-4 | . | . | TRBV7-2 | TGTGCCAGCAGCTGGGCTTGGGGAGCAACTAATGAAAAACTGTTTTTT | CASSWAWGATNEKLFF
TRBJ2-5 | . | few | TRBV28 | TGTGCCAGCACCTTGGCGAGGGGCTGGAGAGAGACCCAGTACTTC | CASTLARGWRETQYF
TRBJ2-2 | . | once | TRBV4-2 | TGTGCCAGCAGCCAATGGAAGGGGGAACCGAACACCGGGGAGCTGTTTTTT | CASSQWKGEPNTGELFF
TRBJ2-7 | . | . | TRBV5-1 | TGCGCCAGCAGCCCGTACGACAGCTCCTACGAGCAGTACTTC | CASSPYDSSYEQYF
TRBJ1-2 | . | . | TRBV29-1 | TGCAGCGTTGAACAGGTCGGAATAGCTAACTATGGCTACACCTTC | CSVEQVGIANYGYTF
TRBJ2-2 | . | . | TRBV28 | TGTGCCAGCAGTTTGGGCGGGACCACCGGGGAGCTGGTTTTT | CASSLGGTTGELVF
TRBJ2-1 | TRBD2 | . | TRBV6-5 | TGTGCCAGCAGTTTCAGACTAGCGGGATCTTACAATGAGCAGTTCTTC | CASSFRLAGSYNEQFF
TRBJ2-2 | . | few | TRBV11-1 | TGTGCCAGCAGCCCCCCTGAGGCAGGGGTTATTGGAGCCGGGGAGCTGTCTTTT | CASSPPEAGVIGAGELSF
TRBJ2-7 | TRBD1 | few | TRBV24-1 | TGTGCCACCAGTGATTATCAGACAGGGGTCCACTACGAGCAGTACTTC | CATSDYQTGVHYEQYF
TRBJ2-1 | TRBD1 | few | TRBV7-9 | TGTGCCAGCAGCTTATGGACAGGGGTCTCCTACAATGAGCAGTTCTTC | CASSLWTGVSYNEQFF
TRBJ2-5 | . | few | TRBV29-1 | TGCAGCGTTGGAAATAGGTACCAAGAGACCCAGTACTTC | CSVGNRYQETQYF
TRBJ2-5 | TRBD2 | few | TRBV5-1 | TGCGCCAGCAGCTCGGGGACTAGCGAGCCGGAGTGGGAGACCCAGTACTTC | CASSSGTSEPEWETQYF
TRBJ2-1 | . | . | TRBV6-1 | TGTGCCAGCAGTACGGATCTAGCTACACTCAATGAGCAGTTCTTC | CASSTDLATLNEQFF
TRBJ2-3 | . | . | TRBV4-3 | TGCGCCAGCAGCCAAGGTGTCACTCAAGATACGCAGTATTTT | CASSQGVTQDTQYF
TRBJ1-2 | . | many | TRBV7-9 | TGTGCCAGCAGCTCGGGTCAGCTTATCCGCTACACCTTC | CASSSGQLIRYTF
TRBJ2-3 | . | few | TRBV12-3/TRBV12-4 | TGTGCCAGCAGTTTTTTCGGGGTAGGCACAGATACGCAGTATTTT | CASSFFGVGTDTQYF
TRBJ2-7 | TRBD2 | . | TRBV12-3/TRBV12-4 | TGTGCCAGCAGTCTGAATGGGGGGGGGACGGAGCAGTACTTC | CASSLNGGGTEQYF
TRBJ1-6 | . | . | TRBV6-5 | TGTGCCAGCAGCAAAGGACAGTCCCTCCTCTTT | CASSKGQSLLF
TRBJ1-5 | . | . | TRBV7-8 | TGTGCCAGCAGCGCGCCGGGTGGGGGTCAGCCCCAGCATTTT | CASSAPGGGQPQHF
TRBJ2-7 | . | . | TRBV5-1 | TGCGCCAGCAGCTTGGGTTCTGACCGTTTCGCGGGACCTTACGAGCAGTACTTC | CASSLGSDRFAGPYEQYF
TRBJ2-3 | TRBD2 | few | TRBV20-1 | TGCAGTGCTAGAGGACTAGCGGGAGGCTTTATGGCAGATACGCAGTATTTT | CSARGLAGGFMADTQYF
TRBJ2-1 | . | few | TRBV5-4 | TGTGCCAGCGCCCCTGGGTCTAGAAGTAAGGGTAATGAGCAGTTCTTC | CASAPGSRSKGNEQFF
TRBJ2-7 | TRBD2 | . | TRBV5-1 | TGCGCCAGCAGCTTGGGAGGGACTAACTACGAGCAGTACTTC | CASSLGGTNYEQYF
TRBJ2-3 | . | . | TRBV4-3 | TGCGCCAGCAGCCAAGATGGAAGGGGCGGCACAGATACGCAGTATTTT | CASSQDGRGGTDTQYF
TRBJ1-6 | . | few | TRBV20-1 | TGCAGTGCTACCAGGGGTCAAGGCCGCTGGGGTTCACCCCTCCACTTT | CSATRGQGRWGSPLHF
TRBJ2-7 | TRBD1 | many | TRBV18 | TGTGCCAGCTCACCCAGGACAGGCAACTACGAGCAGTACTTC | CASSPRTGNYEQYF
TRBJ1-1 | . | . | TRBV10-3 | TGTGCCATCAGTGAGTCTCGGGGGCTGAACACTGAAGCTTTCTTT | CAISESRGLNTEAFF
TRBJ2-2 | TRBD2 | few | TRBV5-4 | TGTGCCAGCAGCTTGGGAGACAGGGGGCGAAGACTAGCGGGAGTGAACACCGGGGAGCTGTTTTTT | CASSLGDRGRRLAGVNTGELFF
TRBJ2-1 | . | . | TRBV14 | TGTCCCAGCGGTAGCCGGGGACTGAGCTACAATGAGCAGTTCTTC | CPSGSRGLSYNEQFF
TRBJ1-4 | TRBD1 | . | TRBV5-1 | TGCGCCAGCAGGACGACAGGGGGATCAGAAAAACTGTTTTTT | CASRTTGGSEKLFF
TRBJ1-1 | TRBD1 | . | TRBV5-1 | TGCGCCAGCAGCAGGACAGGGGACCCCCATGACGGGACTGAAGCTTTCTTT | CASSRTGDPHDGTEAFF
TRBJ2-5 | TRBD2 | . | TRBV7-2 | TGTGCCAGCAGAAGGACTAGCGGGAGTTATGAGACCCAGTACTTC | CASRRTSGSYETQYF
TRBJ1-1 | TRBD1 | many | TRBV12-3/TRBV12-4 | TGTGCCAGCAGTTTGGACAGGGTCGGCTGGGAAGCTTTCTTT | CASSLDRVGWEAFF
TRBJ2-3 | . | many | TRBV28 | TGTGCCAGCAGTACGGGGTCGAATACGCAGTATTTT | CASSTGSNTQYF
TRBJ2-7 | TRBD2 | few | TRBV7-9 | TGTGCCAGCAGCCCTAGCGGGCGCTTCTACGAGCAGTACTTC | CASSPSGRFYEQYF
TRBJ2-3 | . | few | TRBV5-1 | TGCGCCAGCAGTGGGACGGTCACAGATACGCAGTATTTT | CASSGTVTDTQYF
TRBJ2-1 | . | . | TRBV5-1 | TGCGCCAGCAGCCCGGCGTTGGGACCACCGAGGGGTTGGTTGGGCAATGAGCAGTTCTTC | CASSPALGPPRGWLGNEQFF
TRBJ2-2 | . | . | TRBV7-2 | TGTGCCAGCAGCTTGACAGGTCCCTTGATCTCCGGGGAGCTGTTTTTT | CASSLTGPLISGELFF
TRBJ2-1 | TRBD2 | few | TRBV7-9 | TGTGCCAGCAGCTCCATAGCGGGAGCCTACAATGAGCAGTTCTTC | CASSSIAGAYNEQFF